The subject of this entry is one T cell receptor beta chain. The data stem from a study of blood T cell repertoires in COVID-19. Germline assignment: CDR1 SGHAT and CDR2 FQNNGV. CDR3 length equals 13 residues. V shed 5 bases and J shed 4 bases, with 9 bases lying between them. Only in-frame clones appear in the TCRdb table, and some are missing; sequencing was by immunoSEQ multiplex PCR. The sample contains some 260,000 clones, 82% of which appear only once. The sample consisted of peripheral blood. The chain links TRBV11-2 to TRBJ1-5; D gene uncertain. The receptor's source is an elderly woman with active or convalescent COVID-19. CDR3 region: CASSLLINQPQHF. The CDR3 DNA reads TGTGCCAGCAGCCTCCTAATTAATCAGCCCCAGCATTTT.